This T cell receptor (beta chain) was profiled in a study of T cells after yellow fever vaccination. The CDR3 contains 11 residues. The V and J ends lost 4 bases and 4 bases respectively, with 7 bases between them. Germline CDR1 DFQATT, CDR2 SNEGSKA (reference sequence). This clonotype was detected only a few times. Its antigen is currently unknown. Study results and limitations: Most primary-vaccination clones recurred post-booster (roughly 96% CD4, 88% CD8).

5'RACE template switching generated TCR cDNA, adding a universal primer site and UMIs. TCRdb re-called the 5' RACE reads through MiXCR, storing one row per CDR3 protein. The table records a few hundred thousand distinct CDR3 sequences, 4.1% of them present only once. This chain links TRBV20-1 with TRBJ2-5; no clear D gene. This receptor was identified in a man between 18 and 29 years old who received the YFV17D yellow fever vaccine. Here the sequenced sample was PBMCs, taken 5 days after the yellow fever booster vaccination. The CDR3 DNA reads as TGCAGTGCTACTTGGGGAGAGACCCAGTACTTC. Protein product: CSATWGETQYF.